This TCR beta chain emerged from a study of cytotoxic CD8 clonotypes in ibrutinib-treated CLL. Study summary: Investigators reported 25 or so partial and 2 complete responses; after median about six years, around 15 patients remained remitted and 12 progressed. Overall study findings and caveats: With treatment, public clonotypes, which were uncommon, either contracted or remained stable. The study found baseline clonality above age-matched healthy donors, tracking circulating CD8+ T-cell counts.

Here immunoSEQ multiplex PCR was the method, and the copy in TCRdb shows in-frame clones only, minus some. The table includes over 200,000 clones, 70% detected once. V lost 3 bases to trimming and J lost 5 bases; unmatched junction nucleotides: 16. This CDR3 has 16 amino acids. Germline V gives CDR1 SQVTM, CDR2 ANQGSEA. Only a few counts were recorded for this clone. Its antigen is as yet unknown. This sequence originates from a human donor with chronic lymphocytic leukemia. This material consisted of PBMCs, taken after 12 months of ibrutinib treatment. The rearrangement uses TRBV29-1 and TRBJ2-7, with 7 nucleotides matching TRBD2. The CDR3: CSVEGDPAGVVDEQYF. As DNA, the CDR3 is TGCAGCGTTGAGGGGGACCCGGCGGGAGTCGTCGACGAGCAGTACTTC.